These T cell receptor beta chains were read from a single sample in a study of beta chain features in type 1 diabetes. Sequenced by immunoSEQ multiplex PCR; TCRdb stores in-frame clones only, minus some. The table lists around 56,000 clones, 52% of them singletons. The sample consisted of Tregs from blood. Receptors originate from a middle-aged woman with type 1 diabetes. Each CDR3 is given with its conserved first and last residue. A D gene is named only where the DNA matches it firmly. The size entry is marked missing in some rows and otherwise reads once, few, many or a size class.

cdr3_aa: CASASASSYNEQFF
cdr3_nt: TGTGCCAGTGCTAGCGCTTCCTCCTACAATGAGCAGTTCTTC
clone_size: few
v_call: TRBV28
d_call: NA
j_call: TRBJ2-1

cdr3_aa: CASSLGTGAVENTIYF
cdr3_nt: TGTGCCAGCAGCCTGGGGACAGGGGCGGTCGAAAACACCATATATTTT
clone_size: NA
v_call: TRBV4-2
d_call: TRBD1
j_call: TRBJ1-3

cdr3_aa: CASSRGGGSDIQYF
cdr3_nt: TGTGCCAGCAGCCGAGGCGGGGGATCGGACATTCAGTACTTC
clone_size: NA
v_call: TRBV7-2
d_call: TRBD2
j_call: TRBJ2-4

cdr3_aa: CASSLAQASGPQYF
cdr3_nt: TGTGCCAGCAGCTTAGCGCAGGCCAGCGGGCCCCAGTACTTC
clone_size: NA
v_call: TRBV7-9
d_call: NA
j_call: TRBJ2-7

cdr3_aa: CASSFPGAVKETQYF
cdr3_nt: TGTGCCAGCAGTTTCCCAGGGGCGGTGAAAGAGACCCAGTACTTC
clone_size: few
v_call: TRBV28
d_call: NA
j_call: TRBJ2-5

cdr3_aa: CASRFQGVGELFF
cdr3_nt: TGTGCCAGCAGATTTCAGGGCGTCGGGGAGCTGTTTTTT
clone_size: NA
v_call: TRBV7-2
d_call: NA
j_call: TRBJ2-2

cdr3_aa: CASMGAGGGEQFF
cdr3_nt: TGTGCCAGTATGGGGGCAGGGGGAGGCGAGCAGTTCTTC
clone_size: NA
v_call: TRBV19
d_call: NA
j_call: TRBJ2-1

cdr3_aa: CASSIPGTRSFYEQFF
cdr3_nt: TGTGCCAGTAGTATCCCCGGGACTCGGAGTTTCTATGAGCAGTTCTTC
clone_size: few
v_call: TRBV19
d_call: NA
j_call: TRBJ2-1

cdr3_aa: CASSLVSGGSTEAFF
cdr3_nt: TGTGCCAGCAGCTTAGTGTCGGGAGGTAGCACTGAAGCTTTCTTT
clone_size: few
v_call: TRBV7-2
d_call: NA
j_call: TRBJ1-1

cdr3_aa: CASSYREGVADTQYF
cdr3_nt: TGTGCCAGCAGTTACAGGGAAGGGGTGGCAGATACGCAGTATTTT
clone_size: once
v_call: TRBV28
d_call: NA
j_call: TRBJ2-3

cdr3_aa: CASSPRSRRPPSYNEQFF
cdr3_nt: TGTGCCAGCAGCCCCCGAAGCCGGAGGCCCCCCTCCTACAATGAGCAGTTCTTC
clone_size: NA
v_call: TRBV11-2
d_call: NA
j_call: TRBJ2-1

cdr3_aa: CASSGVGQGARNTIYF
cdr3_nt: TGCGCCAGCAGCGGCGTGGGACAGGGGGCTCGGAACACCATATATTTT
clone_size: once
v_call: TRBV5-1
d_call: TRBD1
j_call: TRBJ1-3

cdr3_aa: CASSPTGGRSEQYF
cdr3_nt: TGTGCCAGTAGCCCGACAGGGGGACGAAGCGAGCAGTACTTC
clone_size: few
v_call: TRBV19
d_call: TRBD1
j_call: TRBJ2-7

cdr3_aa: CATFIEGRGSYEQYF
cdr3_nt: TGTGCCACCTTCATTGAGGGTCGCGGGAGCTACGAGCAGTACTTC
clone_size: NA
v_call: TRBV7-9
d_call: TRBD2
j_call: TRBJ2-7

cdr3_aa: CASSQPLAGGYEQYF
cdr3_nt: TGCGCCAGCAGCCAACCCCTAGCGGGGGGATACGAGCAGTACTTC
clone_size: few
v_call: TRBV4-1
d_call: TRBD2
j_call: TRBJ2-7

cdr3_aa: CASSSWRGNEQFF
cdr3_nt: TGTGCCAGCAGTTCCTGGCGGGGAAATGAGCAGTTCTTC
clone_size: NA
v_call: TRBV7-2
d_call: NA
j_call: TRBJ2-1

cdr3_aa: CASSLFSGVGRGEQFF
cdr3_nt: TGTGCCAGCAGCTTATTTAGCGGGGTTGGACGGGGTGAGCAGTTCTTC
clone_size: NA
v_call: TRBV7-2
d_call: TRBD2
j_call: TRBJ2-1

cdr3_aa: CASSFRTGGTGELFF
cdr3_nt: TGTGCCAGCAGCTTTCGGACAGGGGGCACCGGGGAGCTGTTTTTT
clone_size: NA
v_call: TRBV11-2
d_call: TRBD1
j_call: TRBJ2-2

cdr3_aa: CASRPPGQGNYGYTF
cdr3_nt: TGCGCCAGCAGGCCACCGGGACAGGGTAACTATGGCTACACCTTC
clone_size: NA
v_call: TRBV5-1
d_call: TRBD1
j_call: TRBJ1-2

cdr3_aa: CASSQHIASNTGELFF
cdr3_nt: TGCGCCAGCAGCCAGCATATCGCGTCGAACACCGGGGAGCTGTTTTTT
clone_size: NA
v_call: TRBV4-1
d_call: NA
j_call: TRBJ2-2

cdr3_aa: CASSIQIIQGMNTEAFF
cdr3_nt: TGTGCCAGTAGTATCCAGATAATACAGGGAATGAACACTGAAGCTTTCTTT
clone_size: NA
v_call: TRBV19
d_call: NA
j_call: TRBJ1-1

cdr3_aa: CASSIWAGSSYEQYF
cdr3_nt: TGTGCCAGTAGTATCTGGGCGGGAAGCTCCTACGAGCAGTACTTC
clone_size: NA
v_call: TRBV19
d_call: NA
j_call: TRBJ2-7

cdr3_aa: CASKAGEWINQPQHF
cdr3_nt: TGTGCCAGTAAGGCAGGGGAATGGATCAATCAGCCCCAGCATTTT
clone_size: few
v_call: TRBV19
d_call: NA
j_call: TRBJ1-5

cdr3_aa: CASSRYRGETEAFF
cdr3_nt: TGTGCCAGCAGTCGGTACAGGGGAGAGACTGAAGCTTTCTTT
clone_size: few
v_call: TRBV7-2
d_call: TRBD1
j_call: TRBJ1-1